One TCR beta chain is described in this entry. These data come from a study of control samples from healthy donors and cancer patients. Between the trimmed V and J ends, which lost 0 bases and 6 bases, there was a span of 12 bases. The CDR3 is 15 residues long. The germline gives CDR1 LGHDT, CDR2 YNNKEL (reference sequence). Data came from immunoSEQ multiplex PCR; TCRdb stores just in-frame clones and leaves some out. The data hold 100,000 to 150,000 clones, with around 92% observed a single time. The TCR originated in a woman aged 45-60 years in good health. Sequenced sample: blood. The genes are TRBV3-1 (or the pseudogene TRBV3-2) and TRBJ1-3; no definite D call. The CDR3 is CASSQERNGENTIYF. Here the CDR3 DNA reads TGTGCCAGCAGCCAAGAGAGGAATGGCGAAAACACCATATATTTT.